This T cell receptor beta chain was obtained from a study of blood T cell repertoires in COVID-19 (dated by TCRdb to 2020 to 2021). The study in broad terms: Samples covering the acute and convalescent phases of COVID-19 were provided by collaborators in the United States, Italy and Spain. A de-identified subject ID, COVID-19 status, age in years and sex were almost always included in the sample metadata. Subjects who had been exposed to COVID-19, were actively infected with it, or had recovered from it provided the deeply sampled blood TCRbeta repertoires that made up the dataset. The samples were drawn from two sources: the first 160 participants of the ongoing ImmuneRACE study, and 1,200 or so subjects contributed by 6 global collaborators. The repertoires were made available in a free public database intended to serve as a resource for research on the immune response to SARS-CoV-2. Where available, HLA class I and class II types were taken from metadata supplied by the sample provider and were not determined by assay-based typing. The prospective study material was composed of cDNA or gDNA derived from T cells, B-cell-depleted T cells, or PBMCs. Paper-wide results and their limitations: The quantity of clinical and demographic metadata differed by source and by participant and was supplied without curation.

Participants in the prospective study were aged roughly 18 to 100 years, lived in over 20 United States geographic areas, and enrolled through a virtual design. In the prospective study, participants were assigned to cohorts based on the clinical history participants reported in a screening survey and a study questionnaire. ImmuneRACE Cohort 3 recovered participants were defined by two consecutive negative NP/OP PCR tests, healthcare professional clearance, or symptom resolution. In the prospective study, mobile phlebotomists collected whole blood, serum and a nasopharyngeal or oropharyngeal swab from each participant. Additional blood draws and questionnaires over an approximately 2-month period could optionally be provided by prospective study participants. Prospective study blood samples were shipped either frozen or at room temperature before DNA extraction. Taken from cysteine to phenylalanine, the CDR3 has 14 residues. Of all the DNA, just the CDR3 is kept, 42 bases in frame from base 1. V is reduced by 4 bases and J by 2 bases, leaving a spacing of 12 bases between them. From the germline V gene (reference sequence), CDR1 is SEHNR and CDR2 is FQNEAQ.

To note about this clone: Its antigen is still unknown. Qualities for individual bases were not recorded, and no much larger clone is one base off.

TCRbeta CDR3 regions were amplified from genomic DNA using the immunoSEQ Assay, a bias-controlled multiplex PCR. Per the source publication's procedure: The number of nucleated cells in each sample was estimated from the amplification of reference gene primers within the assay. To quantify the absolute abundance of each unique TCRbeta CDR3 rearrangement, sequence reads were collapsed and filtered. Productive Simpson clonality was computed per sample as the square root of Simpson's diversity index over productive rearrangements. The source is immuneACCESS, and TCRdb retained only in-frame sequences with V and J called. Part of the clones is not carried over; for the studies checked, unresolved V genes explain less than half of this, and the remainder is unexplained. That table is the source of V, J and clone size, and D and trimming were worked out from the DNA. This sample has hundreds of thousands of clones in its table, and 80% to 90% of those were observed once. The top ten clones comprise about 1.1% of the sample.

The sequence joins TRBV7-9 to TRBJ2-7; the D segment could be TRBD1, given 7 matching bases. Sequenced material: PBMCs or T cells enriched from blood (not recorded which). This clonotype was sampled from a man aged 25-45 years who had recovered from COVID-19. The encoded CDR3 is CASSSQGGPYEQYF. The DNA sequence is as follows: TGTGCCAGCAGCTCCCAGGGGGGCCCCTACGAGCAGTACTTC.